This is a list of T cell receptor beta chains from one sample in a study of CD8 T cells in Susac syndrome. Each CDR3 protein is one row after TCRdb ran MiXCR on the immunoSEQ multiplex PCR reads. This table holds about 300,000 distinct CDR3 sequences, about 92% found once. The sequenced sample was CD4+ T cells from PBMCs. The receptor set was obtained from a human donor with multiple sclerosis. CDR3s include the opening cysteine and the closing phenylalanine or tryptophan. A D gene is named only where the DNA matches it firmly. For some rows the clone size is stated as once, few or many, or as a class when expanded; others skip it.

CDR3 protein	CDR3 DNA	clone size	V gene	D gene	J gene
CASQARPTDTQYF	TGTGCCAGCCAGGCAAGACCCACAGATACGCAGTATTTT	-	TRBV2	-	TRBJ2-3
CATSRGLAGPLWAGELFF	TGTGCCACCAGCAGGGGGCTAGCGGGACCCTTGTGGGCCGGGGAGCTGTTTTTT	-	TRBV15	TRBD2	TRBJ2-2
CASPERSGLGDLSDGEAFF	TGTGCCAGCCCCGAGAGGAGCGGGTTGGGGGACCTAAGTGATGGTGAAGCTTTCTTT	-	TRBV2	-	TRBJ1-1
CASSFGGATEAFF	TGTGCCAGCAGCTTTGGGGGTGCCACTGAAGCTTTCTTT	few	TRBV3-1	-	TRBJ1-1
CASSPPIPAIRTGELFF	TGTGCCAGTAGTCCCCCCATCCCAGCGATACGAACCGGGGAGCTGTTTTTT	-	TRBV19	-	TRBJ2-2
CASSQDAGGWETQYF	TGCGCCAGCAGCCAAGATGCGGGAGGGTGGGAGACCCAGTACTTC	-	TRBV4-3	TRBD2	TRBJ2-5
CASSFPPGGRGDTQYF	TGTGCCAGCAGTTTTCCCCCGGGGGGCCGAGGAGATACGCAGTATTTT	once	TRBV12-3/TRBV12-4	-	TRBJ2-3
CSVEGRFYNEQFF	TGCAGCGTTGAAGGGAGGTTTTACAATGAGCAGTTCTTC	-	TRBV29-1	-	TRBJ2-1
CASSLARTGEKLFF	TGTGCCAGCAGCTTAGCGAGGACAGGAGAAAAACTGTTTTTT	once	TRBV7-8	TRBD1	TRBJ1-4
CASSPSPGANVLTF	TGTGCCAGCAGTCCCTCCCCTGGGGCCAACGTCCTGACTTTC	-	TRBV12-3/TRBV12-4	-	TRBJ2-6
CASSKPDRVGTDTQYF	TGTGCCAGCAGCAAACCCGACAGGGTGGGGACAGATACGCAGTATTTT	-	TRBV21-1	-	TRBJ2-3
CASSPGLAIANEQFF	TGTGCCAGCTCACCGGGACTAGCCATCGCCAATGAGCAGTTCTTC	-	TRBV18	TRBD2	TRBJ2-1
CASSQNDRSQETQYF	TGTGCCAGCAGCCAGAACGACAGATCTCAAGAGACCCAGTACTTC	-	TRBV7-9	-	TRBJ2-5
CSVERGYGLGSYTF	TGCAGCGTTGAAAGAGGCTACGGGCTCGGGAGCTACACCTTC	-	TRBV29-1	-	TRBJ1-2
CASSPRSERETQYF	TGTGCCAGCAGCCCACGGAGTGAGCGAGAGACCCAGTACTTC	-	TRBV4-2	-	TRBJ2-5
CASPKDRNYGYTF	TGTGCCAGCCCTAAGGACAGAAACTATGGCTACACCTTC	-	TRBV2	-	TRBJ1-2
CSAPDRGLGNTEAFF	TGCAGTGCCCCGGACAGGGGATTAGGGAACACTGAAGCTTTCTTT	-	TRBV20-1	TRBD1	TRBJ1-1
CASSQARGLAGACYNEQFF	TGCGCCAGCAGCCAAGCCAGGGGACTAGCGGGAGCCTGCTACAATGAGCAGTTCTTC	-	TRBV4-3	TRBD2	TRBJ2-1
CASIKPGRDTEAFF	TGTGCCAGCATCAAACCGGGACGGGACACTGAAGCTTTCTTT	once	TRBV19	-	TRBJ1-1
CASSQGLAGGSTGELFF	TGCGCCAGCAGCCAAGGACTAGCGGGAGGGAGCACCGGGGAGCTGTTTTTT	-	TRBV4-1	TRBD2	TRBJ2-2
CASSLGTSNSPLHF	TGTGCCAGCAGCCTCGGGACTTCTAATTCACCCCTCCACTTT	once	TRBV3-1	-	TRBJ1-6
CSAANRVHSYEQYF	TGCAGTGCTGCCAACAGGGTGCACTCCTACGAGCAGTACTTC	-	TRBV20-1	-	TRBJ2-7
CASSPGLASDEQFF	TGTGCCAGCAGCCCGGGCCTCGCCTCAGATGAGCAGTTCTTC	few	TRBV5-4	-	TRBJ2-1
CASSSTGGIDTGELFF	TGTGCCAGCAGCTCAACAGGGGGCATAGACACCGGGGAGCTGTTTTTT	-	TRBV2	TRBD1	TRBJ2-2
CASSFWGQGYGYTF	TGTGCCAGCAGTTTTTGGGGACAGGGGTATGGCTACACCTTC	-	TRBV12-3/TRBV12-4	TRBD1	TRBJ1-2
CASSPMRQGPGTEAFF	TGCGCCAGCAGCCCAATGAGACAGGGCCCAGGGACTGAAGCTTTCTTT	-	TRBV5-1	TRBD1	TRBJ1-1
CASSAQSNTEAFF	TGTGCCAGCAGCGCCCAAAGTAACACTGAAGCTTTCTTT	-	TRBV9	-	TRBJ1-1
CAISPGQSMNTEAFF	TGTGCCATCAGTCCGGGACAGTCCATGAACACTGAAGCTTTCTTT	-	TRBV10-3	TRBD1	TRBJ1-1
CASSHMTSGSSYNEQFF	TGTGCCAGCAGCCATATGACTAGCGGTAGCTCCTACAATGAGCAGTTCTTC	-	TRBV3-1	TRBD2	TRBJ2-1
CASSREGVGHRELFF	TGTGCCAGTAGCCGGGAAGGGGTCGGTCACCGGGAGCTGTTTTTT	-	TRBV19	-	TRBJ2-2
CASSKQDLRMGYTF	TGCGCCAGCAGCAAACAGGATCTAAGGATGGGCTACACCTTC	-	TRBV5-1	-	TRBJ1-2
CASSSQPTIQYGFGYF	TGTGCCAGCAGTTCGCAGCCCACAATACAGTACGGGTTTGGATATTTT	-	TRBV6-6	-	TRBJ1-3
CASSIGQGSYTF	TGTGCCAGCAGCATCGGACAGGGTAGCTACACCTTC	once	TRBV7-9	TRBD1	TRBJ1-2
CSVGSGRPGPNYGYTF	TGCAGCGTTGGGTCCGGGAGACCTGGACCTAACTATGGCTACACCTTC	once	TRBV29-1	-	TRBJ1-2
CASSASGRGDNEQFF	TGTGCCAGCAGCGCATCCGGGCGGGGAGACAATGAGCAGTTCTTC	-	TRBV7-3	-	TRBJ2-1
CAWRKGSDGVETQYF	TGTGCCTGGAGAAAGGGGAGCGATGGGGTGGAGACCCAGTACTTC	-	TRBV30	-	TRBJ2-5
CASSLGGPGNEQFF	TGTGCCAGCAGTTTAGGCGGGCCGGGGAATGAGCAGTTCTTC	-	TRBV28	-	TRBJ2-1
CASSYISNQPQHF	TGTGCCAGCAGTTACATCAGCAATCAGCCCCAGCATTTT	-	TRBV6-2/TRBV6-3	-	TRBJ1-5
CSLNRVYQETQYF	TGCAGCCTGAACAGGGTTTACCAAGAGACCCAGTACTTC	-	TRBV29-1	-	TRBJ2-5
CAWSGGGDNEQFF	TGTGCCTGGAGTGGCGGAGGCGACAATGAGCAGTTCTTC	-	TRBV30	-	TRBJ2-1
CASSDVYQPQHF	TGTGCCAGCAGTGATGTTTATCAGCCCCAGCATTTT	-	TRBV2	-	TRBJ1-5
CASSLNPGTGSFRGSYTF	TGTGCCAGCAGCTTAAATCCCGGGACCGGATCTTTTCGTGGGAGCTACACCTTC	-	TRBV7-3	-	TRBJ1-2
CAISEEGGLSEAFF	TGTGCCATCAGTGAAGAAGGGGGGTTGTCTGAAGCTTTCTTT	-	TRBV10-3	-	TRBJ1-1
CASSLASGSGNTIYF	TGCGCCAGCAGCTTGGCTTCGGGCTCTGGAAACACCATATATTTT	once	TRBV5-1	-	TRBJ1-3
CAWTSTSANTGELFF	TGTGCCTGGACCTCAACCAGCGCCAACACCGGGGAGCTGTTTTTT	-	TRBV30	-	TRBJ2-2
CAWSGHRDGTQYF	TGTGCCTGGAGTGGCCACAGGGATGGGACCCAGTACTTC	-	TRBV30	-	TRBJ2-5
CASSSRDRAKETQYF	TGTGCCAGCAGCTCCCGGGACAGGGCTAAAGAGACCCAGTACTTC	once	TRBV3-1	TRBD1	TRBJ2-5
CAWRAGTSERDTQYF	TGTGCCTGGAGGGCCGGGACTAGCGAACGGGATACGCAGTATTTT	-	TRBV30	TRBD2	TRBJ2-3
CASSRGRVQETQYF	TGTGCCAGCAGCCGCGGGAGGGTTCAAGAGACCCAGTACTTC	-	TRBV6-5	TRBD2	TRBJ2-5
CAWSTGGEQYF	TGTGCCTGGAGCACCGGGGGGGAGCAGTACTTC	-	TRBV30	TRBD2	TRBJ2-7
CASSWDLRNTQYF	TGTGCCAGCAGCTGGGACCTTCGGAATACGCAGTATTTT	-	TRBV7-9	-	TRBJ2-3
CASREGAAFQDTGELFF	TGTGCCAGTAGGGAGGGCGCAGCCTTTCAGGACACCGGGGAGCTGTTTTTT	-	TRBV19	-	TRBJ2-2
CASSPGQATNEKLFF	TGTGCCAGCAGTCCCGGACAGGCAACTAATGAAAAACTGTTTTTT	-	TRBV6-5	TRBD1	TRBJ1-4
CATSGATGRGQPQHF	TGTGCCACCTCCGGTGCCACAGGGCGAGGTCAGCCCCAGCATTTT	-	TRBV12-3/TRBV12-4	-	TRBJ1-5
CASSPPGTANSPLHF	TGTGCCAGTAGCCCCCCGGGGACAGCTAATTCACCCCTCCACTTT	-	TRBV19	TRBD1	TRBJ1-6
CASSGTLPQPQHF	TGTGCCAGTTCCGGGACTTTGCCTCAGCCCCAGCATTTT	-	TRBV19	-	TRBJ1-5
CSVRPPGAGDTIYF	TGCAGCGTTCGACCTCCGGGAGCAGGGGACACCATATATTTT	-	TRBV29-1	-	TRBJ1-3